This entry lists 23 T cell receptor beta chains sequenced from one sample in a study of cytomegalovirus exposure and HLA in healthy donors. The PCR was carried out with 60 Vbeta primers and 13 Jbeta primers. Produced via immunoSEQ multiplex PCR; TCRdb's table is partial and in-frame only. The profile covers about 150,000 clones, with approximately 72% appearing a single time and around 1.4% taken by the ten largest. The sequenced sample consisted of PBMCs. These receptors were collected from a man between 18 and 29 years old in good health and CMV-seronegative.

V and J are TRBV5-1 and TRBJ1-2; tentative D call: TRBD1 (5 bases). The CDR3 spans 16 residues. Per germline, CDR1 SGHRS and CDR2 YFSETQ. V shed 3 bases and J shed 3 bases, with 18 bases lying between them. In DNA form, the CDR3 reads TGCGCCAGCAGCTCGAAGTGGGGGAGGGGTCACTATGGCTACACCTTC. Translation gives CASSSKWGRGHYGYTF.

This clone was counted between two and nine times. The chain's CDR3 is CASSVLASGRASNEQFF. CDR3 bases: TGTGCCAGCAGCGTTTTGGCTAGCGGGAGGGCGTCGAATGAGCAGTTCTTC. This chain links TRBV9 with TRBJ2-1, with 12 nucleotides matching TRBD2. V gave up 2 bases and J gave up 7 bases; unmatched junction bases: 10. CDR1 and CDR2 from the germline V gene are SGDLS and YYNGEE. This CDR3 contains 17 residues.

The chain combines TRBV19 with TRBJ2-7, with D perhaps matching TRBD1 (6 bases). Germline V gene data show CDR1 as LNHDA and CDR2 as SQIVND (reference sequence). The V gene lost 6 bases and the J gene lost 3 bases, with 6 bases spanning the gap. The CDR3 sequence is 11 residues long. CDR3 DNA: TGTGCCAGTAGACAGGGCTACGAGCAGTACTTC. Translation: CASRQGYEQYF.

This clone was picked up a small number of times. The CDR3 bases are TGTGCCAGCAGCTTTAACAGGGGCGAGCAGTACTTC. This sequence encodes CASSFNRGEQYF. The rearrangement links TRBV11-2 to TRBJ2-7, with 7 positions matching TRBD1. The V gene end was trimmed by 3 bases and the J gene end by 6 bases; junction bases not matched to a gene: 2. The CDR3 runs to 12 residues. The germline V gene encodes CDR1 SGHAT and CDR2 FQNNGV.

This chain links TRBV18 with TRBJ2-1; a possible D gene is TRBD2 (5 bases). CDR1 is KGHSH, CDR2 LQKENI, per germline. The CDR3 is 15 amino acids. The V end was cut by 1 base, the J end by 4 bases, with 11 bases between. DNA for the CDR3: TGTGCCAGCTCACCACGGACTGGTGAGTACAATGAGCAGTTCTTC. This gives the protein CASSPRTGEYNEQFF.

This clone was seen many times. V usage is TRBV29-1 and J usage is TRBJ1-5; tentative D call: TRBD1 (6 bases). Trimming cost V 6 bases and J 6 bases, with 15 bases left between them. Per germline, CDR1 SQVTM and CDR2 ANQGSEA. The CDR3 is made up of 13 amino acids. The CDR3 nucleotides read TGCAGCGTGAGGGGGGGGAAGACTCAGCCCCAGCATTTT. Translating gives CSVRGGKTQPQHF.

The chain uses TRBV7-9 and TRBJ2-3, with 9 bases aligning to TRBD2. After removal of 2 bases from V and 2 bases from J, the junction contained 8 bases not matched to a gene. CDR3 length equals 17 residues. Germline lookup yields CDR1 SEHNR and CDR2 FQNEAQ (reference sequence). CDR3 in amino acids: CASSLRVSGGYTDTQYF. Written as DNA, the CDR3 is TGTGCCAGCAGCTTACGGGTTAGCGGGGGATACACAGATACGCAGTATTTT.

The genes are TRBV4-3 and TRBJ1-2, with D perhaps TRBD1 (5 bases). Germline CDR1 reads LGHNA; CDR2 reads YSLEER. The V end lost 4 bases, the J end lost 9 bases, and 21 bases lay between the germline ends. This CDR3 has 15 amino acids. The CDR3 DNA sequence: TGCGCCAGCAGCCCAGCTGGCACCTCCCAGGGTAGCTACACCTTC. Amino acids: CASSPAGTSQGSYTF.

The CDR3 is CASSLYGYTF. In DNA form, the CDR3 reads TGTGCCAGCAGCCTCTATGGCTACACCTTC. V gene TRBV7-2 combines with J gene TRBJ1-2, with D hard to call. The CDR3 is 10 residues long. V lost 5 bases and J 4 bases, leaving 2 bases between the germline ends. The V gene's germline CDR1 is SGHTA and CDR2 FQGNSA.

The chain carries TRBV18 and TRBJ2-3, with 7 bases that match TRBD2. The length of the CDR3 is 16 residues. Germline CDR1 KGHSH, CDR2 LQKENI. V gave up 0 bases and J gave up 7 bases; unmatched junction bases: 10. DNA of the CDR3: TGTGCCAGCTCACCACCGGGTAGCCAGGGAGGGAATACGCAGTATTTT. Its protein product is CASSPPGSQGGNTQYF.

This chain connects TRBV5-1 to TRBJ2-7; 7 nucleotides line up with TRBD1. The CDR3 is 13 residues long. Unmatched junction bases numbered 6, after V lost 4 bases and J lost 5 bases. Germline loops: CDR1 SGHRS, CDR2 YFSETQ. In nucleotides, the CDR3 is TGCGCCAGCAGCCCAGGACAGGTTAACGAGCAGTACTTC. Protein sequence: CASSPGQVNEQYF. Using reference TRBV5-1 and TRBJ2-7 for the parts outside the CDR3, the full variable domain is KAGVTQTPRYLIKTRGQQVTLSCSPISGHRSVSWYQQTPGQGLQFLFEYFSETQRNKGNFPGRFSGRQFSNSRSEMNVSTLELGDSALYLCASSPGQVNEQYFGPGTRLTVT.

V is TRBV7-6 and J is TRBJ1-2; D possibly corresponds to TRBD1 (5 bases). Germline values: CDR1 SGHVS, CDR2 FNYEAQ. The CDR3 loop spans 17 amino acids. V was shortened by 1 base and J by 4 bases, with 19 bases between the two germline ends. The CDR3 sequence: CASSLEVGVGGGYGYTF. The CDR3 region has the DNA TGTGCCAGCAGCTTAGAGGTTGGGGTCGGGGGAGGCTATGGCTACACCTTC.

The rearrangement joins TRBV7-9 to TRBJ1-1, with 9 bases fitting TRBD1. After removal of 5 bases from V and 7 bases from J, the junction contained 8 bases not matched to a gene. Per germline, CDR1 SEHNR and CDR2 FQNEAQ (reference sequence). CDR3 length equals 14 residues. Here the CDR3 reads CASSPTDRGDEAFF. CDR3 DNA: TGTGCCAGCAGCCCTACGGACAGGGGCGATGAAGCTTTCTTT.

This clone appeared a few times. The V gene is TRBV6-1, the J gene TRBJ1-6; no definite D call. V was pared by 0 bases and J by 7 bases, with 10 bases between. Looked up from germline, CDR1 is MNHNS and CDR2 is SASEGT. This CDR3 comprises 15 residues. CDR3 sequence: CASSEASGGNSPLHF. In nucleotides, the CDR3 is TGTGCCAGCAGTGAAGCTTCAGGTGGGAATTCACCCCTCCACTTT.

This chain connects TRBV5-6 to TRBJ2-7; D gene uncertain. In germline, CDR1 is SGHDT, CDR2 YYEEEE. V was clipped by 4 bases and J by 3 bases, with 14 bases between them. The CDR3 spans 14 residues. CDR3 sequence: CASSPPDSGYEQYF. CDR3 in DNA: TGTGCCAGCAGCCCCCCCGATTCAGGCTACGAGCAGTACTTC.

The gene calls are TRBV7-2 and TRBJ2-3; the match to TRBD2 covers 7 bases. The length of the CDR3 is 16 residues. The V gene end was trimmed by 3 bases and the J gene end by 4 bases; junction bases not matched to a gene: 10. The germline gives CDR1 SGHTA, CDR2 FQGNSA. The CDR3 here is CASSLFQREGADTQYF. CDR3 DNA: TGTGCCAGCAGCTTGTTCCAGCGGGAAGGCGCAGATACGCAGTATTTT.

DNA for the CDR3: TGCGCCAGCAGCCTGGGACTCTTAAGGCAGTACTTC. It specifies CASSLGLLRQYF. This sequence joins TRBV5-1 and TRBJ2-7, with D possibly matching TRBD2 (6 bases). The germline V gene has CDR1 SGHRS and CDR2 YFSETQ. This CDR3 comprises 12 residues. V shed 4 bases and J shed 9 bases, with 14 bases lying between them.

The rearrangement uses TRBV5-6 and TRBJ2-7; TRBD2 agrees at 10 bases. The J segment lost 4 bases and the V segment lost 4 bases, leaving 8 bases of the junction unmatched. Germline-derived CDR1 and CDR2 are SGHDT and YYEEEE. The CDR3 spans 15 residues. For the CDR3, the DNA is TGTGCCAGCAGCCCACCGGGACTAGCGAGTTACGAGCAGTACTTC. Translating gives CASSPPGLASYEQYF.

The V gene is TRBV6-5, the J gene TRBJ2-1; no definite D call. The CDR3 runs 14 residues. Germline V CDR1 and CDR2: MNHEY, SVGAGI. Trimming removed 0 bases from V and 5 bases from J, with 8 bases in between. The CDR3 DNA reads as TGTGCCAGCAGTTACTCGGTCCAGGACAATGAGCAGTTCTTC. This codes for CASSYSVQDNEQFF.

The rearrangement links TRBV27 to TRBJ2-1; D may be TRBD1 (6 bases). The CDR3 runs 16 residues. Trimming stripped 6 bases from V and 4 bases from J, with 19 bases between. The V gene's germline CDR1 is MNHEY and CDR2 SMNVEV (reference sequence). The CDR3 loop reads CASSAAAGALYNEQFF. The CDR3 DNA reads TGTGCCAGCAGCGCCGCGGCAGGGGCACTATACAATGAGCAGTTCTTC.

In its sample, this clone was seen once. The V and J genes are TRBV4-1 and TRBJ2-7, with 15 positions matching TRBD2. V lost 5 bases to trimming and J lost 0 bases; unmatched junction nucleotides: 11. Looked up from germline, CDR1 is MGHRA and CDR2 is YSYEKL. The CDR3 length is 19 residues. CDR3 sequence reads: CASSYRWGLAGGGSYEQYF. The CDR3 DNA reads TGCGCCAGCAGCTACCGGTGGGGACTAGCGGGAGGCGGCTCCTACGAGCAGTACTTC.

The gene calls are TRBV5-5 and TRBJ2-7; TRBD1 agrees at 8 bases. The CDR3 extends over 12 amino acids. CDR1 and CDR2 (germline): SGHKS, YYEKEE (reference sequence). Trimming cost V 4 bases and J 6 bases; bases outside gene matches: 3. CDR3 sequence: CASSVQGAEQYF. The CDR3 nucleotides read TGTGCCAGCAGCGTTCAGGGGGCCGAGCAGTACTTC.

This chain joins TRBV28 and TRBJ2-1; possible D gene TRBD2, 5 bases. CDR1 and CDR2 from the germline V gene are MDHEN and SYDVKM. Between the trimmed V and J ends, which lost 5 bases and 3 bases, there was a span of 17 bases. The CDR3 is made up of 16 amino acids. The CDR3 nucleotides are TGTGCCAGCAGTGCCCTGGGAGAGAACTTCTACAATGAGCAGTTCTTC. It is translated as CASSALGENFYNEQFF.